What follows are 16 T cell receptor beta chains derived from one specimen sequenced in a study of shared clonotypes between healthy human individuals. CD45RO-negative, CCR7-selected cells formed the naive CD8 fraction, which excluded terminally differentiated effector memory CD45RA+ cells. The protocol was immunoSEQ multiplex PCR, while the TCRdb copy is restricted to in-frame clones and leaves out a portion. The sample includes hundreds of thousands of clones, around 96% of them seen just once. Specimen: naive CD8+ T cells sorted from blood. The receptors shown here come from a young woman in good health.

The genes are TRBV28 and TRBJ2-2; a possible D gene is TRBD1 (6 bases). CDR1 and CDR2 (germline): MDHEN, SYDVKM. The CDR3 has 16 amino acids. Trimming stripped 2 bases from V and 0 bases from J, with 10 bases between. The CDR3 is CASSLVDRPNTGELFF. The CDR3 region has the DNA TGTGCCAGCAGTTTAGTTGACAGGCCGAACACCGGGGAGCTGTTTTTT.

The chain links TRBV9 to TRBJ1-5; 8 positions agree with TRBD1. The CDR3 covers 15 residues. Germline CDR1 SGDLS, CDR2 YYNGEE. V shed 4 bases, J shed 1 base, and the junction held 4 bases outside the gene matches. CDR3 nucleotides: TGTGCCAGCAGCCCAGGACAGGGAAGCAATCAGCCCCAGCATTTT. The encoded protein is CASSPGQGSNQPQHF.

The gene calls are TRBV28 and TRBJ2-4; D is possibly TRBD1 (6 bases). The V end lost 6 bases, the J end lost 9 bases, and 12 bases lay between the germline ends. CDR3 length equals 12 residues. The germline V gene has CDR1 MDHEN and CDR2 SYDVKM. In nucleotides, the CDR3 is TGTGCCAGCAGATACAAAGGGGGCATTCAGTACTTC. It specifies CASRYKGGIQYF.

The chain links TRBV11-2 to TRBJ1-5; D unresolved. V was shortened by 1 base and J by 6 bases, with 7 bases between the two germline ends. Germline-derived CDR1 and CDR2 are SGHAT and FQNNGV. The CDR3 has 13 residues. CDR3 nucleotides: TGTGCCAGCAGCTTAGGAATTGGTCAGCCCCAGCATTTT. It translates to CASSLGIGQPQHF. Drawing the rest from reference TRBV11-2 and TRBJ1-5, the complete variable domain is EAGVAQSPRYKIIEKRQSVAFWCNPISGHATLYWYQQILGQGPKLLIQFQNNGVVDDSQLPKDRFSAERLKGVDSTLKIQPAKLEDSAVYLCASSLGIGQPQHFGDGTRLSIL.

The rearrangement joins TRBV7-9 to TRBJ1-1; D remains ambiguous. CDR1 is SEHNR, CDR2 FQNEAQ, per germline (reference sequence). The CDR3 extends over 14 amino acids. With 5 bases removed from V and 4 bases from J, the gap between germline ends came to 14 bases. The CDR3 bases are TGTGCCAGCAGCCCGAATCCGGGTGGCACTGAAGCTTTCTTT. It yields the protein CASSPNPGGTEAFF.

The chain joins TRBV6-5 to TRBJ2-1; a possible D gene is TRBD2 (6 bases). The CDR3 contains 14 residues. Deletions cut 2 bases from V and 6 bases from J, with 11 bases between. CDR1 and CDR2 (germline): MNHEY, SVGAGI. The CDR3 region is CASSYGGRLNEQFF. CDR3 bases: TGTGCCAGCAGTTACGGGGGGAGGCTCAATGAGCAGTTCTTC.

The chain is built from TRBV4-1 and TRBJ2-5, with D uncertain. Trimming removed 0 bases from V and 5 bases from J, with 13 bases in between. Per germline, CDR1 MGHRA and CDR2 YSYEKL. This CDR3 has 15 amino acids. This CDR3 is CASSQEERVGETQYF. The CDR3 DNA reads as TGCGCCAGCAGCCAAGAGGAGAGAGTCGGGGAGACCCAGTACTTC.

The V gene is TRBV10-1, the J gene TRBJ2-1; possibly TRBD1 for D (5 bases). CDR3 length: 12 amino acids. V dropped 8 bases and J dropped 3 bases, with 8 bases sitting between them. The germline V gene has CDR1 WNHNN and CDR2 SYGVQD (reference sequence). The CDR3 spells CASSDSYNEQFF. DNA for the CDR3: TGCGCCAGCTCCGACAGCTACAATGAGCAGTTCTTC.

The rearrangement links TRBV9 to TRBJ1-2; D perhaps matches TRBD1 (5 bases). The V gene lost 3 bases and the J gene lost 8 bases, with 11 bases spanning the gap. CDR3 size: 12 residues. Germline V gene data show CDR1 as SGDLS and CDR2 as YYNGEE. The DNA for the CDR3 is TGTGCCAGCAGCGCCGACAGCTTCGGCTACACCTTC. Amino acid sequence: CASSADSFGYTF.

This sequence joins TRBV7-8 and TRBJ2-3, with 7 bases that match TRBD2. Germline-derived CDR1 and CDR2 are SGHVS and FQNEAQ. This CDR3 region has 15 residues. The J segment lost 5 bases and the V segment lost 5 bases, leaving 10 bases of the junction unmatched. CDR3 nucleotides: TGTGCCAGCAGCCGCAAGACCACTAGCGAAGATACGCAGTATTTT. It specifies CASSRKTTSEDTQYF.

The chain combines TRBV2 with TRBJ2-7, with 8 positions matching TRBD1. The germline V gene has CDR1 SNHLY and CDR2 FYNNEI. This CDR3 region has 13 residues. The V and J ends lost 9 bases and 0 bases, in that order; junction bases with no gene match: 4. The CDR3 here is CARTDRDSYEQYF. The CDR3, as DNA: TGTGCCAGGACGGACAGGGACTCCTACGAGCAGTACTTC.

The V call is TRBV28, the J call TRBJ2-7; D assignment may be TRBD1 or TRBD2 (5 bases each). V was pared by 2 bases and J by 5 bases, with 13 bases between. Germline lookup yields CDR1 MDHEN and CDR2 SYDVKM. This CDR3 contains 14 residues. This CDR3 reads CASSLPRRGHEQYF. CDR3 bases: TGTGCCAGCAGTTTACCCAGAAGGGGACACGAGCAGTACTTC.

The chain recombines TRBV27 with TRBJ2-3; D perhaps matches TRBD2 (5 bases). CDR3 length equals 14 residues. V gave up 2 bases and J gave up 4 bases, with 10 bases separating them. Germline-derived CDR1 and CDR2 are MNHEY and SMNVEV (reference sequence). CDR3 sequence: CASSLTERADTQYF. The CDR3 nucleotides read TGTGCCAGCAGTTTAACAGAGAGGGCAGATACGCAGTATTTT.

The chain joins TRBV7-9 to TRBJ2-7; 7 bases map to TRBD1. The J segment lost 5 bases and the V segment lost 3 bases, leaving 4 bases of the junction unmatched. In germline, CDR1 is SEHNR, CDR2 FQNEAQ (reference sequence). The CDR3 is made up of 13 amino acids. The CDR3, as DNA: TGTGCCAGCAGCTTCGACAGGGACGACGAGCAGTACTTC. It codes for CASSFDRDDEQYF.

The rearrangement links TRBV5-1 to TRBJ2-3, with 7 nucleotides matching TRBD1. This CDR3 spans 16 amino acids. J gave up 0 bases and V 4 bases, and 8 bases lay outside the gene matches. CDR1 is SGHRS and CDR2 is YFSETQ in the germline V gene. The CDR3, as DNA: TGCGCCAGCAGCCGTAAAAGACAGGGTAGCACAGATACGCAGTATTTT. As protein: CASSRKRQGSTDTQYF.

The rearrangement joins TRBV2 to TRBJ1-2; TRBD1 might be the D (6 bases). V was trimmed by 6 bases and J by 8 bases, leaving 13 bases between them. CDR3 length: 12 residues. Germline V lookup: CDR1 SNHLY, CDR2 FYNNEI. DNA for the CDR3: TGTGCCAGCAGCGACAGGCCGAACGGCTACACCTTC. Translating gives CASSDRPNGYTF.